This is a list of T cell receptor beta chains from one sample in a study of cytomegalovirus exposure and HLA in healthy donors. This table comes from immunoSEQ multiplex PCR, and its TCRdb copy is limited to in-frame clones, with some not included. The sample carries 130,000 or so clones, under 90% recorded once. Sequenced input: PBMCs. These receptors were obtained from a man younger than 45 in good health and CMV-seronegative. Each CDR3 is given with its conserved first and last residue. Each record gives: J gene, D gene, V gene, CDR3 protein. A D gene is named only where the DNA matches it firmly.

TRBJ1-5,TRBD1,TRBV19,CAISDRGSQPQHF
TRBJ1-2,.,TRBV7-9,CASSPTGPLNYGYTF
TRBJ2-1,TRBD2,TRBV5-1,CASRTSGGDSYNEQFF
TRBJ1-2,.,TRBV28,CASSPRGFYGYTF
TRBJ2-2,TRBD1,TRBV5-1,CASSLGTGNTGELFF
TRBJ1-2,.,TRBV28,CASKETGTRYGYTF
TRBJ1-1,.,TRBV4-1,CASSHNSGLESEAFF
TRBJ1-2,TRBD1,TRBV27,CASSFSTGGSGYTF
TRBJ1-1,.,TRBV5-4,CASSPRTVNTEAFF
TRBJ2-5,TRBD2,TRBV5-4,CASSFGLAGKETQYF
TRBJ1-2,.,TRBV6-5,CASSYSDRSKLGYTF
TRBJ2-3,.,TRBV4-3,CASSQDSRGPTDTQYF
TRBJ2-2,TRBD1,TRBV2,CASSTGANTGELFF
TRBJ2-7,.,TRBV28,CASSLQGYEQYF
TRBJ2-1,TRBD2,TRBV7-6,CASSLTGLAGYNEQFF
TRBJ2-3,TRBD2,TRBV7-3,CASSLKGRLAGAGKVTDTQYF
TRBJ1-5,TRBD1,TRBV7-2,CASSFTGGEQPQHF
TRBJ1-3,.,TRBV15,CATSLPDIGSGNTIYF
TRBJ1-2,.,TRBV2,CASSASARGYTF
TRBJ1-2,TRBD1,TRBV6-6,CASGDRVTGGYTF
TRBJ1-3,TRBD1,TRBV7-2,CASSLEPGQAEGYRNTIYF
TRBJ1-6,TRBD1,TRBV5-1,CASSLPGQGGSPLHF
TRBJ2-7,TRBD1,TRBV10-3,CAISDRDRDYEQYF
TRBJ2-2,.,TRBV9,CASSETTIANTGELFF
TRBJ2-1,TRBD1,TRBV5-4,CASSPQGYNEQFF
TRBJ2-3,.,TRBV7-6,CASSLGQGTDTQYF
TRBJ2-7,TRBD2,TRBV2,CATSASGYEQYF
TRBJ1-6,.,TRBV5-8,CASSLQDSPLHF
TRBJ2-1,TRBD1,TRBV19,CASSTGRQFF
TRBJ1-5,.,TRBV19,CASTMGGNGNQPQHF
TRBJ1-2,.,TRBV4-3,CASSQGRPEVYGYTF
TRBJ2-6,.,TRBV19,CASSLMSAGANVLTF
TRBJ1-2,.,TRBV6-6,CASCPHDRRDGYTF
TRBJ2-7,TRBD2,TRBV4-3,CASSQDREGIYEQYF
TRBJ1-6,.,TRBV18,CASSPQYTDNSPLHF
TRBJ2-2,.,TRBV14,CASSQVYGTGELFF
TRBJ2-1,.,TRBV7-2,CASSLAQGNEQFF
TRBJ1-1,.,TRBV10-3,CAISEHTPRTGEAFF
TRBJ1-2,TRBD1,TRBV7-9,CASSSLRDRGYGYTF
TRBJ2-1,TRBD1,TRBV18,CASSPEQRDRGRYNEQFF
TRBJ2-7,.,TRBV11-2,CASSLAAGLAYEQYF
TRBJ2-2,.,TRBV18,CASSPNRADTGELFF
TRBJ1-2,TRBD1,TRBV14,CASSRGGAGSNYGYTF
TRBJ2-7,TRBD1,TRBV6-1,CASSEKDRGNEQYF
TRBJ1-5,.,TRBV15,CATSVTGMDGNQPQHF
TRBJ2-2,TRBD2,TRBV6-5,CASRRLAGNTGELFF
TRBJ2-7,TRBD1,TRBV6-4,CASRHLRGQGRDEQYF
TRBJ2-1,.,TRBV7-7,CASSLEGGHEQFF
TRBJ2-7,TRBD2,TRBV7-2,CASSYPGTSSLYEQYF
TRBJ1-1,TRBD1,TRBV13,CASSPRTGKSTEAFF
TRBJ1-1,TRBD1,TRBV6-5,CASSYSGQGAFEAFF
TRBJ1-1,.,TRBV6-6,CASSSNAWSTEAFF
TRBJ2-7,TRBD2,TRBV6-1,CASSELAGGPGEQYF